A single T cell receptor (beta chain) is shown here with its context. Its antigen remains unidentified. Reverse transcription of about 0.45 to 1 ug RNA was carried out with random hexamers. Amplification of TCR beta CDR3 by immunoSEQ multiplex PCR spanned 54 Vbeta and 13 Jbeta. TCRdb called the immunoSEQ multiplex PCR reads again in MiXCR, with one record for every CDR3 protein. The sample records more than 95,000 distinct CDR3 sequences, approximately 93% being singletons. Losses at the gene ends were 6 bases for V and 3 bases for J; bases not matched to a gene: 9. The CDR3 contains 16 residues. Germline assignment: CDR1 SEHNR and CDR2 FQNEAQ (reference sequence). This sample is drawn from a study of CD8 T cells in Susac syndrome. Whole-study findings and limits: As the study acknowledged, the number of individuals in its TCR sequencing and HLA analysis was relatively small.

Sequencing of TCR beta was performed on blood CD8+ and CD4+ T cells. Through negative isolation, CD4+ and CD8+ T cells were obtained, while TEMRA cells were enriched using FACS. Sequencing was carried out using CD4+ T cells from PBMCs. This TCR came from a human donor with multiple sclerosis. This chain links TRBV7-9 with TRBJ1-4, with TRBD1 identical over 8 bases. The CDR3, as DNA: TGTGCCAGCAGAGATGTCAGGGGGCGAGCTAATGAAAAACTGTTTTTT. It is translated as CASRDVRGRANEKLFF.